The rows below give T cell receptor beta chains drawn from one sample of a study of chemoradiotherapy in HPV16-positive cancers. The method was immunoSEQ multiplex PCR; TCRdb's version includes in-frame clones alone and lacks a portion of them. This table has 8,000 to 10,000 clones, 90% to 95% appearing once. Source: blood, taken from a patient who underwent chemoradiotherapy. Source of these receptors: a human donor with HPV-associated anogenital cancer. CDR3s include the opening cysteine and the closing phenylalanine or tryptophan. A D gene is named only where the DNA matches it firmly. Clone size appears in some rows only: once, few, many, or a class for an expanded clone.

j_gene	abundance	v_gene	d_gene	CDR3aa	CDR3nt
TRBJ1-1	-	TRBV7-6	-	CASSLVGGVNTEAFF	TGTGCCAGCAGCTTAGTGGGCGGAGTGAACACTGAAGCTTTCTTT
TRBJ2-1	-	TRBV6-5	TRBD1	CASSYGGTGKGNEQFF	TGTGCCAGCAGTTACGGCGGGACAGGGAAAGGTAATGAGCAGTTCTTC
TRBJ1-1	-	TRBV7-8	-	CASSPWLGNTEAFF	TGTGCCAGCAGCCCATGGTTGGGGAACACTGAAGCTTTCTTT
TRBJ1-2	-	TRBV6-6	-	CASSPSRDNYGYTF	TGTGCCAGCAGTCCCAGCAGGGACAACTATGGCTACACCTTC
TRBJ2-3	once	TRBV15	-	CATSRDSTDTQYF	TGTGCCACCAGCAGAGACTCAACAGATACGCAGTATTTT
TRBJ1-5	-	TRBV10-3	-	CAISESTMSYQPQHF	TGTGCCATCAGTGAGTCGACGATGAGTTATCAGCCCCAGCATTTT
TRBJ1-3	once	TRBV25-1	-	CASSEPGHLAGGNTIYF	TGTGCCAGCAGTGAACCGGGACACCTAGCAGGTGGAAACACCATATATTTT
TRBJ2-1	-	TRBV5-4	TRBD1	CASSFRDRPNNEQFF	TGTGCCAGCAGCTTCCGGGACAGGCCTAACAATGAGCAGTTCTTC
TRBJ2-1	-	TRBV14	-	CASREGGGIYNEQFF	TGTGCCAGTCGTGAAGGGGGTGGGATCTACAATGAGCAGTTCTTC
TRBJ1-4	-	TRBV6-1	-	CASSDFYREEKLFF	TGTGCCAGCAGCGACTTTTACAGGGAGGAAAAACTGTTTTTT
TRBJ2-1	-	TRBV7-2	-	CATLRATSYNEQFF	TGTGCCACCTTACGCGCGACCTCCTACAATGAGCAGTTCTTC
TRBJ2-3	-	TRBV5-1	-	CASSRGSGGSTDTQYF	TGCGCCAGCAGCCGAGGATCTGGGGGGAGCACAGATACGCAGTATTTT
TRBJ1-2	-	TRBV30	TRBD1	CAWSGRDSGFYGYTF	TGTGCCTGGAGTGGCCGGGACAGTGGGTTCTATGGCTACACCTTC
TRBJ2-3	-	TRBV4-3	-	CASSQVAPSTDTQYF	TGCGCCAGCAGCCAAGTAGCACCCAGCACAGATACGCAGTATTTT
TRBJ2-7	-	TRBV5-1	TRBD1	CASSLTGTGVDEQYF	TGCGCCAGCAGCCTAACCGGGACAGGGGTTGACGAGCAGTACTTC
TRBJ2-3	-	TRBV13	-	CASSFKQGLDTQYF	TGTGCCAGCAGCTTTAAACAGGGTTTGGATACGCAGTATTTT
TRBJ2-1	-	TRBV27	-	CASSLSGSGWSFHEQFF	TGTGCCAGCAGTTTATCGGGGTCGGGGTGGAGCTTTCATGAGCAGTTCTTC
TRBJ1-5	-	TRBV2	-	CASRKGDRNQPQHF	TGTGCCAGCAGAAAGGGTGACAGAAATCAGCCCCAGCATTTT
TRBJ2-3	-	TRBV19	-	CASSIKWEQSTDTQYF	TGTGCCAGTAGTATAAAGTGGGAACAAAGCACAGATACGCAGTATTTT
TRBJ2-1	-	TRBV28	TRBD2	CASSPGRTTYNEQFF	TGTGCCAGCAGTCCCGGGAGGACCACCTACAATGAGCAGTTCTTC
TRBJ2-3	-	TRBV5-1	TRBD2	CASSKRLATDTQYF	TGCGCCAGCAGTAAAAGACTAGCGACAGATACGCAGTATTTT
TRBJ2-2	-	TRBV5-4	-	CASSLAAGVDGELFF	TGTGCCAGCAGCTTGGCGGCAGGGGTTGACGGGGAGCTGTTTTTT
TRBJ1-1	-	TRBV7-2	-	CASSLDMNTEAFF	TGTGCCAGCAGCTTGGACATGAACACTGAAGCTTTCTTT
TRBJ2-7	once	TRBV6-5	-	CASVADSYEQYF	TGTGCCAGCGTGGCCGACTCCTACGAGCAGTACTTC
TRBJ2-1	-	TRBV6-5	-	CASRADSNEQFF	TGTGCCAGCAGGGCCGACAGCAATGAGCAGTTCTTC
TRBJ2-4	-	TRBV19	TRBD1	CASSTSTGWDIQYF	TGTGCCAGTAGTACATCGACAGGGTGGGACATTCAGTACTTC
TRBJ1-6	once	TRBV6-6	-	CASLARSSYNSPLHF	TGTGCCAGCCTAGCCAGAAGCTCCTATAATTCACCCCTCCACTTT
TRBJ1-1	few	TRBV5-4	TRBD1	CASSLGTAPEAFF	TGTGCCAGCAGCCTCGGGACAGCCCCTGAAGCTTTCTTT
TRBJ1-4	-	TRBV6-5	-	CASSSDGQTEKLFF	TGTGCCAGCAGTTCGGACGGACAGACCGAAAAACTGTTTTTT
TRBJ2-3	-	TRBV19	-	CASSTDTGGRNTQYF	TGTGCCAGTAGTACCGACACTGGGGGACGGAATACGCAGTATTTT
TRBJ1-2	-	TRBV6-6	TRBD1	CASNTGVDYGYTF	TGTGCCAGCAACACAGGGGTGGACTATGGCTACACCTTC